A selection of T cell receptor beta chains follows, all from one sample in a study of blood T cell repertoires in COVID-19. The repertoire was sequenced with immunoSEQ multiplex PCR; TCRdb's copy has only in-frame clones and lacks some. The sample has approximately 70,000 clones; around 83% are singletons. The sample taken for sequencing was peripheral blood. Receptors originate from a woman of 80 years or more with active or convalescent COVID-19. The CDR3 runs from the conserved cysteine through the conserved F or W. The D gene is left open where the match is weak. For some rows the clone size is stated as once, few or many, or as a class when expanded; others skip it.

V: TRBV7-2; J: TRBJ1-6; D: .; size: once; length: 14; DNA: TGTGCCAGCAGCTTAGAGTCGTCGGTTTCACCCCTCCACTTT; CDR3: CASSLESSVSPLHF
V: TRBV6-2/TRBV6-3; J: TRBJ2-2; D: TRBD1; size: .; length: 15; DNA: TGTGCCAGCAGCCTGGGACAGGGGGCGACCGGGGAGCTGTTTTTT; CDR3: CASSLGQGATGELFF
V: TRBV10-3; J: TRBJ1-2; D: .; size: .; length: 14; DNA: TGTGCCATCAGTGGTACTGGAGGCACCTATGGCTACACCTTC; CDR3: CAISGTGGTYGYTF
V: TRBV6-1; J: TRBJ2-3; D: .; size: .; length: 17; DNA: TGTGCCAGCAGTGAAGCTTCGTTAGCGAATTTAATAGATACGCAGTATTTT; CDR3: CASSEASLANLIDTQYF
V: TRBV27; J: TRBJ1-2; D: .; size: .; length: 15; DNA: TGTGCCAGCAGTTCCCCGGACAGAATCAACTATGGCTACACCTTC; CDR3: CASSSPDRINYGYTF
V: TRBV10-1; J: TRBJ2-3; D: TRBD2; size: .; length: 15; DNA: TGCGCCAGCAGCGAGACTAGCGGGGGGGTATATACGCAGTATTTT; CDR3: CASSETSGGVYTQYF
V: TRBV4-3; J: TRBJ2-3; D: TRBD1; size: .; length: 15; DNA: TGCGCCAGCAGCCCTGGACAGGGGTGGACAGATACGCAGTATTTT; CDR3: CASSPGQGWTDTQYF
V: TRBV10-3; J: TRBJ1-1; D: .; size: .; length: 14; DNA: TGTGCCATCAGTGAGAGGGCAGGGGACACTGAAGCTTTCTTT; CDR3: CAISERAGDTEAFF
V: TRBV4-3; J: TRBJ1-3; D: TRBD1; size: .; length: 16; DNA: TGCGCCAGCAGCCCAGGGACAGGGTTCACTGGAAACACCATATATTTT; CDR3: CASSPGTGFTGNTIYF
V: TRBV27; J: TRBJ2-7; D: .; size: few; length: 15; DNA: TGTGCCAGCAGTCCTATCAGGGGACACTCCTACGAGCAGTACTTC; CDR3: CASSPIRGHSYEQYF
V: TRBV11-2; J: TRBJ1-2; D: TRBD1; size: .; length: 16; DNA: TGTGCCAGCAGCCCTAGCCCGTTCGACAGGGGCTTCGGCTACACCTTC; CDR3: CASSPSPFDRGFGYTF
V: TRBV11-2; J: TRBJ1-2; D: .; size: few; length: 16; DNA: TGTGCCAGCAGCTTACGAGGAGGGGACCAAAACTATGGCTACACCTTC; CDR3: CASSLRGGDQNYGYTF
V: TRBV21-1; J: TRBJ2-3; D: .; size: .; length: 16; DNA: TGTGCCAGCAGCAATTACAGGGGGCATGGCACAGATACGCAGTATTTT; CDR3: CASSNYRGHGTDTQYF
V: TRBV10-3; J: TRBJ1-2; D: .; size: .; length: 14; DNA: TGTGCCATCAGAAATACAACTGGGGCTTGGGGCTACACCTTC; CDR3: CAIRNTTGAWGYTF
V: TRBV11-2; J: TRBJ2-2; D: .; size: .; length: 16; DNA: TGTGCCAGCAGCTTAAATGCAGGCGAGAACACCGGGGAGCTGTTTTTT; CDR3: CASSLNAGENTGELFF
V: TRBV5-1; J: TRBJ2-5; D: TRBD2; size: few; length: 15; DNA: TGCGCCAGCAGCTTGGAAAGTGGACTAGCTGCGACCCAGTACTTC; CDR3: CASSLESGLAATQYF
V: TRBV4-3; J: TRBJ1-2; D: .; size: .; length: 15; DNA: TGCGCCAGCAGCATGACAGCAGGGGCTAACTATGGCTACACCTTC; CDR3: CASSMTAGANYGYTF
V: TRBV28; J: TRBJ2-7; D: TRBD1; size: .; length: 14; DNA: TGTGCCAGCAGTTTACTTACAGGGGTACACGAGCAGTACTTC; CDR3: CASSLLTGVHEQYF
V: TRBV28; J: TRBJ1-1; D: .; size: .; length: 12; DNA: TGTGCCAGTTCTGTGAGGAACACTGAAGCTTTCTTT; CDR3: CASSVRNTEAFF
V: TRBV2; J: TRBJ2-7; D: .; size: .; length: 11; DNA: TGTGCCAGCAGGTGGCAGGGCGAGCAGTACTTC; CDR3: CASRWQGEQYF
V: TRBV6-5; J: TRBJ1-6; D: .; size: .; length: 13; DNA: TGTGCCAGCAGTTACCGCCAGAATTCACCCCTCCACTTT; CDR3: CASSYRQNSPLHF
V: TRBV27; J: TRBJ2-2; D: TRBD2; size: once; length: 16; DNA: TGTGCCAGCAGTCCCGGAGTAGCGGGGGGTCCCGGGGAGCTGTTTTTT; CDR3: CASSPGVAGGPGELFF
V: TRBV5-1; J: TRBJ2-3; D: TRBD2; size: .; length: 15; DNA: TGCGCCAGCAGCTATACAACGGGAGGGACAGATACGCAGTATTTT; CDR3: CASSYTTGGTDTQYF
V: TRBV7-8; J: TRBJ2-1; D: .; size: .; length: 15; DNA: TGTGCCAGCAGCTTGGACAGTTTTTGGTTCAATGAGCAGTTCTTC; CDR3: CASSLDSFWFNEQFF
V: TRBV19; J: TRBJ2-1; D: TRBD1; size: .; length: 16; DNA: TGTGCCAGTAGCCTCCAGGGGGTTGGGTCCTACAATGAGCAGTTCTTC; CDR3: CASSLQGVGSYNEQFF
V: TRBV4-3; J: TRBJ2-3; D: .; size: .; length: 16; DNA: TGCGCCAGCAGCCAAGAAGGGAGAACTAGCACAGATACGCAGTATTTT; CDR3: CASSQEGRTSTDTQYF
V: TRBV28; J: TRBJ1-1; D: TRBD1; size: few; length: 17; DNA: TGTGCCAGCAGTTTATTAGGGACAGGGAGTGTGAACACTGAAGCTTTCTTT; CDR3: CASSLLGTGSVNTEAFF
V: TRBV7-8; J: TRBJ1-1; D: .; size: .; length: 15; DNA: TGTGCCAGCAGCTTAGCGCTCCCAGGGAACACTGAAGCTTTCTTT; CDR3: CASSLALPGNTEAFF
V: TRBV4-2; J: TRBJ2-5; D: .; size: .; length: 15; DNA: TGTGCCAGCAGCCAAGGGGGCGAAAGGGGGGAGACCCAGTACTTC; CDR3: CASSQGGERGETQYF
V: TRBV6-6; J: TRBJ1-2; D: .; size: .; length: 15; DNA: TGTGCCAGCAGTTACTCGGTGTCAGGCAGAGATGGCTACACCTTC; CDR3: CASSYSVSGRDGYTF
V: TRBV3-1/TRBV3-2; J: TRBJ2-7; D: .; size: .; length: 14; DNA: TGTGCCAGCAGCCAGACAGGTTTTACCTACGAGCAGTACTTC; CDR3: CASSQTGFTYEQYF
V: TRBV7-9; J: TRBJ1-2; D: .; size: few; length: 11; DNA: TGTGCCAGCAGCGACAGGTTTGGCTACACCTTC; CDR3: CASSDRFGYTF
V: TRBV5-6; J: TRBJ2-5; D: .; size: .; length: 13; DNA: TGTGCCAGCAGCTCCGGGGGGCGGGGGACCCAGTACTTC; CDR3: CASSSGGRGTQYF
V: TRBV11-3; J: TRBJ1-6; D: TRBD1; size: .; length: 14; DNA: TGTGCCAGCAGCTTGCGACAGGGGAATTCACCCCTCCACTTT; CDR3: CASSLRQGNSPLHF
V: TRBV19; J: TRBJ1-1; D: .; size: .; length: 19; DNA: TGTGCCAGTAGTAGGAAACTTTCGTCGGGGGTTAGGATGAACACTGAAGCTTTCTTT; CDR3: CASSRKLSSGVRMNTEAFF
V: TRBV19; J: TRBJ1-5; D: .; size: .; length: 16; DNA: TGTGCCAGTAGTCCTAACCCGGGGTTAGGCAATCAGCCCCAGCATTTT; CDR3: CASSPNPGLGNQPQHF
V: TRBV19; J: TRBJ2-5; D: .; size: .; length: 13; DNA: TGTGCCAGTAGTATTTACAGGACGGAGACCCAGTACTTC; CDR3: CASSIYRTETQYF